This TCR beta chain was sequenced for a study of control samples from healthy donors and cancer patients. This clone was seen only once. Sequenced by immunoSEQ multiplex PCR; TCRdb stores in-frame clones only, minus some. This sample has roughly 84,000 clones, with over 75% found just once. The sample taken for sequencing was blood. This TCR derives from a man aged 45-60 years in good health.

CDR3 DNA sequence: TGCAGCGTTGAAGTCACGTCCGGAAACATTCAGTACTTC. It codes for CSVEVTSGNIQYF. The chain uses TRBV29-1 and TRBJ2-4; the D is unclear. Per germline, CDR1 SQVTM and CDR2 ANQGSEA. V shed 1 base and J shed 6 bases, with 10 bases lying between them. The CDR3 totals 13 residues.